This T cell receptor beta chain was captured in a study of shared clonotypes between healthy human individuals. Study findings and constraints: On the whole, naive subsets had larger estimated richness than memory subsets had. The donor pool, a small one, limited the genetic and exposure-history diversity represented.

Repertoires were generated with immunoSEQ multiplex PCR, while TCRdb's copy carries only in-frame clones and drops some. The repertoire includes about 1 million clones, 65% to 75% of them detected once, and about 1.5% sits in the top ten. To note about this clone: Antigen specificity is unknown.

The sequenced sample consisted of memory CD4+ T cells sorted from blood. Specified subset: CD45RA-negative fraction. This sequence was found in a man aged 18-30 years in good health.

The CDR3 spells CASSEDSGYTF. The CDR3 DNA reads as TGTGCCAGCAGTGAAGACAGCGGCTACACCTTC. This chain uses TRBV2 with TRBJ1-2; D is ambiguous. The CDR3 is made up of 11 amino acids. In germline, CDR1 is SNHLY, CDR2 FYNNEI. Between the trimmed V and J ends, which lost 1 base and 8 bases, there was a span of 5 bases.